This TCR beta chain appears in the sequencing data of a study of T cell repertoires in cytomegalovirus infection. Overall study results and limits: Dominating the ex vivo response were TCR beta clonotypes that were CMV-specific and HLA-C-restricted.

TCRdb reprocessed the reads via MiXCR and lists one record per CDR3 protein. This repertoire shows about 830,000 distinct CDR3 sequences, roughly 33% found once; its top ten account for roughly 12%. This clonotype was recorded a few times. What it binds is unknown. The TCR comes from a human donor in good health (CMV status not recorded). Some clones in this sample may be carry-over from other donors' samples. The sample in question was cultured CD8+ T cells from PBMCs, obtained from culture after CMV antigen stimulation.

The CDR3 coding sequence is TGTGCCAGCAGTGAGGCCGTGACAGGGGGATTCAATCAGCCCCAGCATTTT. It encodes CASSEAVTGGFNQPQHF. The chain joins TRBV2 to TRBJ1-5, with 9 positions matching TRBD1. The CDR3 loop spans 17 amino acids. Trimming removed 3 bases from V and 3 bases from J; junction bases left unmatched: 9. Germline V gives CDR1 SNHLY, CDR2 FYNNEI.